This is a list of T cell receptor beta chains from one sample in a study of vaccination effects on CD4 cells after COVID-19. Their target antigens are unknown. The table came from immunoSEQ multiplex PCR; TCRdb's copy has only in-frame clones and leaves some out. The table has some 74,000 clones, 70% to 90% seen once. This specimen was CD4+ T cells from PBMCs cultured with HCoV-229E spike peptides, taken after COVID-19 vaccination. Receptors originate from a human donor who received a COVID-19 vaccine. Both conserved end residues are trimmed from each CDR3.

CDR3 protein,V gene
ASSPRRVGSSYNEQF,TRBV7-3
ASRPGAYQPQH,TRBV28
ASRTGNTGELF,TRBV2
ASGTLPLYGYT,TRBV6-5
ASSPPSGKLH,TRBV7-9
ASSDGSYGYT,TRBV5-1
ASSLVNMGLNTEAF,TRBV5-5
ASVFRSNTEAF,TRBV6-5
ASRLASSYNEQF,TRBV5-1
AISESGGQGLNQPQH,TRBV10-3
ASLSQAGQRNIQY,TRBV28
ASSQDSGGELF,TRBV3-1/TRBV3-2
ASSYDRGHNSPLH,TRBV6-5
ASSLRIGVGQGRADTQY,TRBV7-3
ASSAQVGDQY,TRBV6-2/TRBV6-3
ASSSPGAESLRSNQPQH,TRBV6-2/TRBV6-3
ASSTKTGFTDTQY,TRBV19
ASSDRGPNQPQH,TRBV6-1
ATATGMNTEAF,TRBV10-3
ASSDETQY,TRBV2
ASSIFRSNQPQH,TRBV19
ASSAGYSNQPQH,TRBV25-1
ASSIDSLPSTDTQY,TRBV19
ASSVQGINNSPLH,TRBV2
ASTPTRWTTNTGELF,TRBV19
ASSDPNTEAF,TRBV5-1
ASSLVGTGNQPQH,TRBV7-9
ATSDPGTSGDEQF,TRBV24-1
ASSQSRIGTGGLITKNIQY,TRBV4-3
ASSLAVTGEYGYT,TRBV5-1
ASSLAGTGETQY,TRBV7-2
ASSPLGEMNTEAF,TRBV3-1/TRBV3-2
ASRPSGKANYGYT,TRBV6-5
ASSQADRRDGYT,TRBV4-1
ASTRTPKDTEAF,TRBV6-5
ASSHFGDYT,TRBV3-1/TRBV3-2
ASSVTSGGPSTDTQY,TRBV6-1
ASSQVHGGGDNEQF,TRBV3-1/TRBV3-2
ASSARTIGGELF,TRBV6-4
ASRWGWGAQDEQF,TRBV7-2
ASSTWTGGTDTQY,TRBV6-5
ASSLVAGQTYEQF,TRBV19
ASSYTTPPNEKLF,TRBV6-5